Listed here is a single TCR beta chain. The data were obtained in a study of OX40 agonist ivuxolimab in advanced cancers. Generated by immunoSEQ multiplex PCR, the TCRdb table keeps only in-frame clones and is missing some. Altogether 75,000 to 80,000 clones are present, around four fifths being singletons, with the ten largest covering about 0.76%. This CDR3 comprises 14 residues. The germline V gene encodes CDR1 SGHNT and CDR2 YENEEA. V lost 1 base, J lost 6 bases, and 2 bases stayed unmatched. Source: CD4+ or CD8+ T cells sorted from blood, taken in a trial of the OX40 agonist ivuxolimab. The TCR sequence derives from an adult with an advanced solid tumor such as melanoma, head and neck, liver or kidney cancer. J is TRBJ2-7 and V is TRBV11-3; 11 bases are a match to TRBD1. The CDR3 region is CASSLVGTGGEQYF. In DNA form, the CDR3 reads TGTGCCAGCAGCTTAGTGGGGACAGGGGGCGAGCAGTACTTC.